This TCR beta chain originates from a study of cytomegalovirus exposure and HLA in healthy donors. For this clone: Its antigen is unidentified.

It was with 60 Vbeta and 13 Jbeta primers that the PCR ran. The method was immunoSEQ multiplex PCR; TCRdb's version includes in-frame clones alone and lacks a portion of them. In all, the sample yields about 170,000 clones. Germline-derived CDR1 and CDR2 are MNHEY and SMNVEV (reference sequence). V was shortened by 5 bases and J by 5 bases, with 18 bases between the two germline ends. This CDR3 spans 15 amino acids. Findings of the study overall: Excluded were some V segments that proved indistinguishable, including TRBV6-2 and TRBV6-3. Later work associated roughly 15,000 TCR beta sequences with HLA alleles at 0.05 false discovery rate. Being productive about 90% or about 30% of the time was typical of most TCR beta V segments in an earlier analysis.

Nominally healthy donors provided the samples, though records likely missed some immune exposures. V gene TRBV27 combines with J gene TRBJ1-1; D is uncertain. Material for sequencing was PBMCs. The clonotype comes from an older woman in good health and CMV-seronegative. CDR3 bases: TGTGCCAGCAGTCGGTGGGGAGAACATCCGACTGAAGCTTTCTTT. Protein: CASSRWGEHPTEAFF.